The text below deals with one T cell receptor beta chain. Its antigen is not identified. J lost 3 bases, V lost 11 bases, and 4 bases had no gene match. Germline CDR1 MNHNY, CDR2 SVGAGI (reference sequence). The CDR3 is 12 residues long. Use of 60 Vbeta and 13 Jbeta primers characterized the PCR. TCRdb keeps only in-frame clones here, not all; method: immunoSEQ multiplex PCR. Of about 140,000 clones in the sample, around four fifths were seen once. This entry is derived from a study of cytomegalovirus exposure and HLA in healthy donors. General study points: It was in a later analysis that TCR association rates were seen to vary by HLA locus, highest for DRB1 and lowest for HLA-C. 16,951 TCR beta sequences were associated with HLA alleles at 0.05 false discovery rate in a later analysis. A later analysis showed HLA-associated TCR beta chains outstripping equally common others in clonal expansion.

Sequencing was done on a sample of PBMCs. This sequence joins TRBV6-6 and TRBJ2-1; TRBD2 matches at 7 bases. The source of this sequence is a man aged 25-45 years in good health. The CDR3 DNA sequence: TGTGCCGCCCGGGACTACTACAATGAGCAGTTCTTC. Amino acid sequence: CAARDYYNEQFF.